Described below is a single TCR beta chain sequence and its context. The antigen is undetermined. Each donor's status was that of a healthy bone marrow donor. 13 Jbeta primers and 60 Vbeta primers were used for the PCR. Assay: immunoSEQ multiplex PCR; the TCRdb copy retains only in-frame clones and omits some. The data contain 130,000 to 150,000 clones, 80% of them singletons. The data were taken from a study of cytomegalovirus exposure and HLA in healthy donors. Overall study: Genotyping of more than 300 donors showed that 80% to 85% belonged to the Caucasian-associated ancestry cluster. The study, taken as a whole, reports: The listing of roughly 160 TCR beta chains classed them as cytomegalovirus-associated. Reportedly, cytomegalovirus status was diagnosed with high sensitivity and specificity.

Trimming shortened V by 2 bases and J by 2 bases, and 12 bases separated the two germline ends. This CDR3 has 15 residues. Germline loops: CDR1 MNHEY, CDR2 SVGAGI. The origin of this receptor is a middle-aged man in good health and CMV-seronegative. The chain recombines TRBV6-5 with TRBJ2-5, with D perhaps TRBD1 (5 bases). What was sequenced was PBMCs. CDR3 protein: CASSYPQGGQETQYF. The CDR3 region has the DNA TGTGCCAGCAGTTACCCCCAGGGCGGACAAGAGACCCAGTACTTC.